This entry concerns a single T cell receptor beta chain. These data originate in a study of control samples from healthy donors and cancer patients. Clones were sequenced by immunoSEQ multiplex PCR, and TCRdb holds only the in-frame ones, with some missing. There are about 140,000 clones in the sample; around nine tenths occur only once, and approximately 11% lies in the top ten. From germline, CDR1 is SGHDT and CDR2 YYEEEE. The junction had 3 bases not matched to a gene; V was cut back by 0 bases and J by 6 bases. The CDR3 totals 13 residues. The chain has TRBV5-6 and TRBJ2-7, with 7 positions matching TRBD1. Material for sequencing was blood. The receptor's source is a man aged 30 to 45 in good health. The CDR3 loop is CASSLDAGGEQYF. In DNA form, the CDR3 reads TGTGCCAGCAGCTTGGACGCAGGGGGCGAGCAGTACTTC.